This T cell receptor (beta chain) was retrieved from a study of PD-1 blockade in classical Hodgkin lymphoma (dated by TCRdb to 2018 to 2021). A note on the overall study: Nivolumab dosing was 3 mg/kg intravenously every 2 weeks, continuing until either disease progression or unacceptable toxicity. A peripheral blood immune signature of response to PD-1 blockade in classical Hodgkin lymphoma was defined using TCR beta sequencing and CyTOF. The research as a whole found: Trial patients with a complete response had baseline diversity similar to that of newly diagnosed patients, while partial responders and progressors had significantly lower diversity. Baseline TCR diversity was reported to be lower in newly diagnosed patients than in healthy donors, and even lower in relapsed/refractory patients. The study covered only a single clinical trial cohort, and the causes of the repertoire differences, possibly disease activity or prior therapy, were still not defined. CD4+ but not CD8+ TCR diversity rose significantly by C4D1 (p=0.0027 vs p=0.16), most apparent in complete responders (p=0.02). Patients starting nivolumab less than 1 year after ASCT had lower diversity and were excluded from later analyses to avoid confounding by immune reconstitution.

What this sample's time point label stands for: cycle 1 day 1 (C1D1), immediately before nivolumab initiation. Every trial patient had relapsed following autologous stem cell transplantation, and prior brentuximab vedotin exposure was what differed among cohorts A, B and C. The trial cohort comprised roughly 50 patients with relapsed/refractory classical Hodgkin lymphoma whose best overall responses were complete response, partial response or progressive disease. In the multi-cohort phase II CheckMate 205 trial, trial patients received single-agent nivolumab. An independent review committee assessed best overall response using the 2007 International Working Group response criteria. Trial PBMCs were collected just before the start of nivolumab (C1D1) and during therapy at cycle 2 day 1 and cycle 4 day 1. After peripheral blood was drawn into 8 mL Vacutainer Cell Preparation Tubes, PBMCs were isolated by centrifugation and then cryopreserved.

Comments on this clone: Its antigen has not been determined. One base away there is no much larger clone; base qualities are not given.

The Qiagen DNeasy kit was used to extract genomic DNA both from unsorted PBMCs and from the negatively selected CD4+ and CD8+ fractions. TCR beta CDR3 regions were subjected to amplification by immunoSEQ multiplex PCR with primers that anneal to V and J segments. Amplification bias was minimized using a synthetic immune receptor repertoire, and residual bias was removed computationally after sequencing. Turning to the authors' computational methods: Repertoire diversity was quantified as the Shannon entropy index using custom Python scripts. The unsorted, CD4+ and CD8+ repertoires were each analyzed separately, with the exception of combined analyses, where CD4+ and CD8+ sequences were merged in silico. A clone counted as expanded when the clone's frequency after treatment rose at least 2-fold relative to C1D1, and clones undetected at baseline were given a pseudocount of 0.5. Singleton clones were defined as clones with 0 or 1 copy at C1D1, and non-singleton clones were defined as clones with 2 or more copies. Clones expanded in unsorted samples were annotated as CD4+, CD8+ or unknown by matching protein sequences in sorted samples from the same patient. Diversity changes from C1D1 to C4D1 were tested in paired samples using Wilcoxon tests. What TCRdb holds here is the immuneACCESS table cut down to in-frame rearrangements. Part of the clones is not present; checked against another copy, under half of the missing clones reflect an unresolved V gene, and the others are unexplained. V, J and clone size reflect that table, while D and trimming were determined from the DNA. The sample table lists about 97,000 clones, over 70% of them with a count of one. Of the sample, 9% to 15% falls within the top ten clones.

V is pruned by 2 bases and J by 9 bases, leaving 7 bases of the junction without a gene match. CDR1 and CDR2, looked up from the germline V gene, are SGHRS and YFSETQ. The CDR3 has 15 amino acids, counting the end cysteine and phenylalanine. Just the 45-base CDR3 DNA is kept, in frame starting at base 1. The V and J segments used are TRBV5-1 and TRBJ2-1; 11 central bases correspond to TRBD2. The sequence came from a human donor with classical Hodgkin lymphoma. The source was peripheral blood mononuclear cells (PBMCs), collected at baseline. The encoded CDR3 is CASSFGLAGGGEQFF. The base sequence is TGCGCCAGCAGCTTCGGTCTAGCGGGAGGTGGTGAGCAGTTCTTC.